Following are 10 T cell receptor beta chains from one sample sequenced in a study of T-cell reconstitution after alpha-beta-depleted transplantation in children. The TCRbeta library was prepared with unique molecular identifiers. TCRdb independently ran MiXCR on the PCR reads; one entry per CDR3 protein. The sample contains about 250,000 distinct CDR3 sequences, about 24% of which appear only once. The sequencing here drew on PBMCs, mostly from graft donor cells, taken 360 days after TCRalphabeta/CD19-depleted stem cell transplant. The receptors were sampled from a female patient aged 2-10 years who had a stem cell transplant for congenital amegakaryocytic thrombocytopenia, so the T cells may come from the graft donor.

CDR3: CASSQPYLGTGSASRTGELFF. The CDR3 coding sequence is TGTGCCAGCAGCCAACCCTATCTCGGGACAGGGAGTGCCAGCCGCACCGGGGAGCTGTTTTTT. The genes are TRBV4-2 and TRBJ2-2; 9 bases are a match to TRBD1. The junction had 20 bases not matched to a gene; V was cut back by 2 bases and J by 4 bases. The CDR3 runs to 21 residues. Germline CDR1 LGHNA, CDR2 YNFKEQ.

This clonotype was seen a handful of times. Written as DNA, the CDR3 is TGTGCCAGCAGTTTAGGCACATGGGTGGCGTACGAGCAGTACTTC. It encodes CASSLGTWVAYEQYF. The chain combines TRBV12-3 or TRBV12-4 with TRBJ2-7; D uncertain. The CDR3 consists of 15 residues. V was clipped by 1 base and J by 4 bases, with 14 bases between them.

In its sample, this clonotype was seen a few times. The rearrangement uses TRBV24-1 and TRBJ1-5, with a tentative D call TRBD1 (6 bases). Between the trimmed V and J ends, which lost 5 bases and 5 bases, there was a span of 12 bases. The CDR3 length is 14 residues. The germline V gene encodes CDR1 KGHDR and CDR2 SFDVKD. This CDR3 is CATSAQGIDQPQHF. The CDR3 nucleotides read TGTGCCACCAGTGCTCAGGGGATTGATCAGCCCCAGCATTTT.

The chain combines TRBV3-1 with TRBJ2-5; 11 bases are shared with TRBD2. Trimming cost V 3 bases and J 4 bases; bases outside gene matches: 7. CDR1 LGHDT and CDR2 YNNKEL come from the germline V gene (reference sequence). This CDR3 has 16 amino acids. The CDR3 sequence: CASSQGSGGALETQYF. DNA for the CDR3: TGTGCCAGCAGCCAGGGTAGCGGGGGGGCTCTAGAGACCCAGTACTTC.

This chain connects TRBV7-2 to TRBJ2-5; the match to TRBD1 covers 9 bases. CDR1 SGHTA and CDR2 FQGNSA come from the germline V gene. The CDR3 has 16 residues. V lost 2 bases to trimming and J lost 2 bases; unmatched junction nucleotides: 6. The CDR3 DNA is TGTGCCAGCAGCTTACTATTGACAGGGGGTCAAGAGACCCAGTACTTC. As protein: CASSLLLTGGQETQYF.

This chain uses TRBV5-4 with TRBJ2-1, with D possibly being TRBD2 (6 bases). The V gene's germline CDR1 is SGHNT and CDR2 YYREEE (reference sequence). The CDR3 covers 14 residues. As DNA, the CDR3 is TGTGCGACGGCCCGGGAGCCGATATACAATGAGCAGTTCTTC. Amino acid sequence: CATAREPIYNEQFF. Filled out from reference TRBV5-4 and TRBJ2-1, the complete variable domain reads ETGVTQSPTHLIKTRGQQVTLRCSSQSGHNTVSWYQQALGQGPQFIFQYYREEENGRGNFPPRFSGLQFPNYSSELNVNALELDDSALYLCATAREPIYNEQFFGPGTRLTVL.

This clonotype was counted ten times or more. This chain connects TRBV15 to TRBJ2-3, with D uncertain. Germline V gene lookup returns CDR1 LNHNV and CDR2 YYDKDF (reference sequence). V lost 0 bases to trimming and J lost 3 bases, with 7 bases between them. This CDR3 is 14 amino acids long. CDR3 DNA: TGTGCCACCAGCAGAGATGCACTGACAGATACGCAGTATTTT. Encoded protein: CATSRDALTDTQYF.

This clonotype was recorded a few times. The chain recombines TRBV2 with TRBJ2-3, with 10 bases fitting TRBD2. The germline gives CDR1 SNHLY, CDR2 FYNNEI. The CDR3 totals 16 residues. Trimming took 7 bases from V and 6 from J; bases not matched to a gene: 13. Here the CDR3 DNA reads TGTGCCAGCACTCCGACCAGCGGGGGGGGCGGCGATACGCAGTATTTT. Its translation is CASTPTSGGGGDTQYF.

The rearrangement uses TRBV5-1 and TRBJ2-3, with 9 bases lining up with TRBD1. After removal of 0 bases from V and 6 bases from J, the junction contained 11 bases not matched to a gene. In germline, CDR1 is SGHRS, CDR2 YFSETQ. The length of the CDR3 is 17 residues. The CDR3, as DNA: TGCGCCAGCAGCTTGGTTGGGACAGGGCAAAAGATGGATACGCAGTATTTT. Residues: CASSLVGTGQKMDTQYF.

This chain connects TRBV10-3 to TRBJ1-1; D is possibly TRBD1 (5 bases). V was shortened by 10 bases and J by 0 bases, with 15 bases between the two germline ends. This CDR3 has 14 amino acids. Germline V CDR1 and CDR2: ENHRY, SYGVKD. CDR3 amino acids: CATTPGGLNTEAFF. DNA for the CDR3: TGTGCCACCACGCCTGGGGGACTGAACACTGAAGCTTTCTTT.